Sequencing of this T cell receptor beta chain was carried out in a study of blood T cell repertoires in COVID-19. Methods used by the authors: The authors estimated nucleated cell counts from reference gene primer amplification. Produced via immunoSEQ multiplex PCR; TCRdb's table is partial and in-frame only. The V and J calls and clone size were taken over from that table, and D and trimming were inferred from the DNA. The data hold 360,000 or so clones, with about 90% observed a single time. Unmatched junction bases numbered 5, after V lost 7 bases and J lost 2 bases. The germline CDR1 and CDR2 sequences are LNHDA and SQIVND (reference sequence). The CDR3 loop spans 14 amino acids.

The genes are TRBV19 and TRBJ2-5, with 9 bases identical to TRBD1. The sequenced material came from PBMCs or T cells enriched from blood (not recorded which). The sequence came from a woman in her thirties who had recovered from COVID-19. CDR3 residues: CASIGDRVQETQYF. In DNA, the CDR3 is TGTGCCAGTATAGGGGACAGGGTACAAGAGACCCAGTACTTC.